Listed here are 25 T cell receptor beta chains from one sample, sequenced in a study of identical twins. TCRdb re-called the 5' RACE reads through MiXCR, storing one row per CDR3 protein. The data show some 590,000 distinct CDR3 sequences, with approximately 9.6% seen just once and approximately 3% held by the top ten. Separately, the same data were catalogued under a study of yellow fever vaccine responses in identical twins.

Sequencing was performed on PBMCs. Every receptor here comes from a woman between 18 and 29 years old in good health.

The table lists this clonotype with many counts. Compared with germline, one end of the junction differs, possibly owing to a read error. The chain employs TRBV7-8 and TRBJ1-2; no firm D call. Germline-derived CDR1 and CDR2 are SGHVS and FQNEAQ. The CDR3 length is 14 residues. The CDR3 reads CASSLAQINYGYTF. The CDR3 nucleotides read TGTGCCAGCAGCCTAGCCCAAATAAACTATGGCTACACCTTC.

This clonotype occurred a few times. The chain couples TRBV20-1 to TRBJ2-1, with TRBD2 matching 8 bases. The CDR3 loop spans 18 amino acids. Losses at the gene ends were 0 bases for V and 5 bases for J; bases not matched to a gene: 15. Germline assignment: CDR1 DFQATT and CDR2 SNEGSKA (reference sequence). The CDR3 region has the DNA TGCAGTGCTAGAGATCCAATCGGCCTTAGCGGGACCCACAATGAGCAGTTCTTC. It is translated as CSARDPIGLSGTHNEQFF.

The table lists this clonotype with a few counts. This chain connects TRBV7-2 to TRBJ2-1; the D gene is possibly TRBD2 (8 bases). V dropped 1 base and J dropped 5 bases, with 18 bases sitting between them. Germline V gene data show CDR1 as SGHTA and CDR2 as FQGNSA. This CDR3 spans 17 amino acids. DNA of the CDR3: TGTGCCAGCAGCTTAGTGGCTGCCGGGAGGGGGCACAATGAGCAGTTCTTC. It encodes CASSLVAAGRGHNEQFF.

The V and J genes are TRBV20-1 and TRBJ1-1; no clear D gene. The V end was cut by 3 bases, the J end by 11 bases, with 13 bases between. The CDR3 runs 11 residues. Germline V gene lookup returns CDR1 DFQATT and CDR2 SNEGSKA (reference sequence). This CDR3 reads CSASGEGLAFF. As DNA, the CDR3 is TGCAGTGCTAGTGGAGAGGGCCTGGCTTTCTTT.

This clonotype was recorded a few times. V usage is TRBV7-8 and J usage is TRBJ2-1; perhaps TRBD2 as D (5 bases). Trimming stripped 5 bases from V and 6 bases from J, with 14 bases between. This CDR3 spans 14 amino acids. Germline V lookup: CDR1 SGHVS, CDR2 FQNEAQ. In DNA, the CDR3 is TGTGCCAGCAGCCCGGAGGAGGCACGCAATGAGCAGTTCTTC. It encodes CASSPEEARNEQFF.

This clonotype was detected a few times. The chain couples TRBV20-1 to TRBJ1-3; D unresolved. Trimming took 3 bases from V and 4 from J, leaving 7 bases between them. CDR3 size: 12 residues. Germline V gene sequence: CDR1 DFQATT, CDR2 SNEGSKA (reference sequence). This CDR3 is CSASLQGNTIYF. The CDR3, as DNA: TGCAGTGCTAGTTTACAAGGAAACACCATATATTTT.

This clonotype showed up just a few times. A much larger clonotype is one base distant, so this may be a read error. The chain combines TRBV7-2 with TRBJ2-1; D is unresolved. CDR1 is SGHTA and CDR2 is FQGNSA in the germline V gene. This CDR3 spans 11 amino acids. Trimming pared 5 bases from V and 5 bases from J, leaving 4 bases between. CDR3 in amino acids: CASSTDNEQFF. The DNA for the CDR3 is TGTGCCAGCAGCACCGACAATGAGCAGTTCTTC.

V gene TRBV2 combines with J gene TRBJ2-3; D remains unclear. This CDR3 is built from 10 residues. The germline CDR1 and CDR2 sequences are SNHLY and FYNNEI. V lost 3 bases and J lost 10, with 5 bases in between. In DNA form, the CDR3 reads TGTGCCAGCAGTGATAGGGCGCAGTATTTT. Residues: CASSDRAQYF.

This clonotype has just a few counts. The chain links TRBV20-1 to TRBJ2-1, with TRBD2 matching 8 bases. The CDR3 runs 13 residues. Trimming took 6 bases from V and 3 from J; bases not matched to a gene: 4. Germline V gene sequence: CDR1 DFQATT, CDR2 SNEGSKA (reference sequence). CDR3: CSALLAVYNEQFF. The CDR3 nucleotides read TGCAGTGCCCTACTAGCGGTCTACAATGAGCAGTTCTTC.

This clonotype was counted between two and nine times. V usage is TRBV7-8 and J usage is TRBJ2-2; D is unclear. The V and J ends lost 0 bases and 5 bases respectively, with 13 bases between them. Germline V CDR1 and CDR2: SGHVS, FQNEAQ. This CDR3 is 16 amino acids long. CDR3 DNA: TGTGCCAGCAGCTTAGCTCTGGAATTACGTACCGGGGAGCTGTTTTTT. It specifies CASSLALELRTGELFF.

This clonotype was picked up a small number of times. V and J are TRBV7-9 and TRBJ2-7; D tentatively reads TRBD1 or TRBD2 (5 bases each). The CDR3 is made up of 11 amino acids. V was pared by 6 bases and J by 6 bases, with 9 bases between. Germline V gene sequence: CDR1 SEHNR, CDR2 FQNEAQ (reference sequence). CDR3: CASSWDREQYF. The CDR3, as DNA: TGTGCCAGCAGTTGGGACCGCGAGCAGTACTTC.

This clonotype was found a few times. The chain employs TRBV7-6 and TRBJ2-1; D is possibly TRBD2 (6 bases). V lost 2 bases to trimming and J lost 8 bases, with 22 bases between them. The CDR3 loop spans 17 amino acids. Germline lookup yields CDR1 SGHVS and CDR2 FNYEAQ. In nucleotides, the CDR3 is TGTGCCAGCAGCTTATCCCGACTAGACAAAACTAGGGATGAGCAGTTCTTC. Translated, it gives CASSLSRLDKTRDEQFF.

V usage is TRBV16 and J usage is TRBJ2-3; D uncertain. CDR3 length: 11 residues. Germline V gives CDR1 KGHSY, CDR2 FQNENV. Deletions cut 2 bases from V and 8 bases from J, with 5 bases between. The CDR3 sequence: CASSQQLTQYF. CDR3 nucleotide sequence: TGTGCCAGCAGCCAACAACTTACGCAGTATTTT.

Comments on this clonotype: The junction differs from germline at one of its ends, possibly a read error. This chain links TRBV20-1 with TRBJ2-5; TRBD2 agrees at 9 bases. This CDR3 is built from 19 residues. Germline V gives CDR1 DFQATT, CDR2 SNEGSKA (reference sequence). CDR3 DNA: TGCTGTGCTAGAGACCGACTAGCGGAATGGGGAACCGCCCTGGAGACCCAGTACTTC. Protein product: CCARDRLAEWGTALETQYF.

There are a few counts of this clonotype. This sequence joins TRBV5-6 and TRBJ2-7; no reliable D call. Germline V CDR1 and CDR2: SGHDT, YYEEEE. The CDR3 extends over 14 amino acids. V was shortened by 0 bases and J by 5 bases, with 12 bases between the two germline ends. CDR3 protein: CASSLAGSRNEQYF. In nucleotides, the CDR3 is TGTGCCAGCAGCTTGGCTGGGTCTAGAAACGAGCAGTACTTC.

This chain's CDR3 is CASSLRQVLNTEAFF. CDR3 nucleotides: TGTGCCAGCAGCCTCCGCCAGGTCCTTAACACTGAAGCTTTCTTT. The genes are TRBV5-6 and TRBJ1-1, with D hard to call. Between the trimmed V and J ends, which lost 4 bases and 2 bases, there was a span of 15 bases. The germline gives CDR1 SGHDT, CDR2 YYEEEE. CDR3 length: 15 residues.

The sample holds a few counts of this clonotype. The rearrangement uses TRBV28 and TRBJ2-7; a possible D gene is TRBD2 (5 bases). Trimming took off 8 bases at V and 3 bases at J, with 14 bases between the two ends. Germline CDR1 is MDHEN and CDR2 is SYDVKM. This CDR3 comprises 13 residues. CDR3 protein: CASGETPGYEQYF. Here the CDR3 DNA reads TGTGCCAGCGGGGAGACCCCGGGCTACGAGCAGTACTTC.

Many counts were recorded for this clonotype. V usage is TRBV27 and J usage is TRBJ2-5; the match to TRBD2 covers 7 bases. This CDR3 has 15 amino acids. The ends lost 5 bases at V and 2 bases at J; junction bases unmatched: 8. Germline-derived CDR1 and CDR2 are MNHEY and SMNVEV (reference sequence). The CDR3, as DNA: TGTGCCAGCAGTCCCCTGACTAGCCTTCAAGAGACCCAGTACTTC. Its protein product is CASSPLTSLQETQYF.

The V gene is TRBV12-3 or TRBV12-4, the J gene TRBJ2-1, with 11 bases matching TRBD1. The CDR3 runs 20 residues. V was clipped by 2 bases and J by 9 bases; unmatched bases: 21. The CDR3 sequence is CASSLITLTLGQGAVSEQFF. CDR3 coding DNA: TGTGCCAGCAGTTTAATTACGCTTACCCTCGGACAGGGGGCTGTTTCTGAGCAGTTCTTC.

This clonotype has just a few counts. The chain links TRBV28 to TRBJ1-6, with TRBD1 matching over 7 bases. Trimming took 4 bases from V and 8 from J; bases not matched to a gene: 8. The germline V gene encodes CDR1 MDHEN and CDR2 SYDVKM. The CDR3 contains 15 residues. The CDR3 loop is CASSSLQGLDSPLHF. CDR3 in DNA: TGTGCCAGCAGTTCTTTACAGGGGTTGGATTCACCCCTCCACTTT. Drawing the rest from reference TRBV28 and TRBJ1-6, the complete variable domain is DVKVTQSSRYLVKRTGEKVFLECVQDMDHENMFWYRQDPGLGLRLIYFSYDVKMKEKGDIPEGYSVSREKKERFSLILESASTNQTSMYLCASSSLQGLDSPLHFGNGTRLTVT.

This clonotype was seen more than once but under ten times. The CDR3 region is CASSQFWTGRETQYF. DNA for the CDR3: TGCGCCAGCAGCCAATTCTGGACGGGGAGGGAGACCCAGTACTTC. V is TRBV4-3 and J is TRBJ2-5, with D maybe TRBD2 (6 bases). The CDR3 consists of 15 residues. Deletions cut 2 bases from V and 5 bases from J, with 15 bases between. CDR1 is LGHNA, CDR2 YSLEER, per germline.

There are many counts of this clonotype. The CDR3 here is CASTRGGSNQPQHF. CDR3 DNA sequence: TGTGCCAGTACTCGAGGGGGTAGCAATCAGCCCCAGCATTTT. The rearrangement joins TRBV6-1 to TRBJ1-5, with TRBD1 as a possible D gene (6 bases). V lost 9 bases, J lost 0 bases, and 12 bases lay in between. CDR1 is MNHNS, CDR2 SASEGT, per germline. The CDR3 covers 14 residues.

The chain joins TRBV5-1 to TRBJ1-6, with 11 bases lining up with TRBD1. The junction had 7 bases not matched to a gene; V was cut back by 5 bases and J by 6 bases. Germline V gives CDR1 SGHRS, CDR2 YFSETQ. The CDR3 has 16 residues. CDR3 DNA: TGCGCCAGCAGTCAGGGACAGGGGGTTATTAATTCACCCCTCCACTTT. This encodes CASSQGQGVINSPLHF.

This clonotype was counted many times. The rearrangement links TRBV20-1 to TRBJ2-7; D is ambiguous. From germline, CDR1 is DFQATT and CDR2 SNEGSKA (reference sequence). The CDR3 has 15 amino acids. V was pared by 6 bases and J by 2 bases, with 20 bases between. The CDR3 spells CSAIPRKGITYEQYF. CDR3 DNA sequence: TGCAGTGCCATCCCTCGTAAGGGAATTACCTACGAGCAGTACTTC.

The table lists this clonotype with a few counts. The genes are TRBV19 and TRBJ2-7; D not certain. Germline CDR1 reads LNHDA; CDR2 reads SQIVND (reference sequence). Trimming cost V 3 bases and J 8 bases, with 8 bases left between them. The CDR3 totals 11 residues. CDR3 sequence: CASSIDRQQYF. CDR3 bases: TGTGCCAGTAGTATCGACCGGCAGCAGTACTTC. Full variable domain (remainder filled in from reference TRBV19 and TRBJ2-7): DGGITQSPKYLFRKEGQNVTLSCEQNLNHDAMYWYRQDPGQGLRLIYYSQIVNDFQKGDIAEGYSVSREKKESFPLTVTSAQKNPTAFYLCASSIDRQQYFGPGTRLTVT.